This T cell receptor beta chain was documented in a study of blood T cell repertoires in COVID-19. Overall study context: Samples came from the United States, Italy and Spain, spanning acute and convalescent COVID-19.

The V gene's germline CDR1 is LNHDA and CDR2 SQIVND (reference sequence). J gave up 0 bases and V 7 bases, and 3 bases lay outside the gene matches. The CDR3 has 14 amino acids. Produced via immunoSEQ multiplex PCR; TCRdb's table is partial and in-frame only. This sample yields about 170,000 clones, of which 84% are seen a single time; about 2.7% belongs to the top ten. The sequence was collected from a human donor with acute or convalescent COVID-19. The donor label of this sample is uncertain. The specimen was peripheral blood. The chain uses TRBV19 and TRBJ1-3; TRBD1 aligns across 7 bases. As DNA, the CDR3 is TGTGCCAGTACCGGGACAGTCTCTGGAAACACCATATATTTT. Translated: CASTGTVSGNTIYF.